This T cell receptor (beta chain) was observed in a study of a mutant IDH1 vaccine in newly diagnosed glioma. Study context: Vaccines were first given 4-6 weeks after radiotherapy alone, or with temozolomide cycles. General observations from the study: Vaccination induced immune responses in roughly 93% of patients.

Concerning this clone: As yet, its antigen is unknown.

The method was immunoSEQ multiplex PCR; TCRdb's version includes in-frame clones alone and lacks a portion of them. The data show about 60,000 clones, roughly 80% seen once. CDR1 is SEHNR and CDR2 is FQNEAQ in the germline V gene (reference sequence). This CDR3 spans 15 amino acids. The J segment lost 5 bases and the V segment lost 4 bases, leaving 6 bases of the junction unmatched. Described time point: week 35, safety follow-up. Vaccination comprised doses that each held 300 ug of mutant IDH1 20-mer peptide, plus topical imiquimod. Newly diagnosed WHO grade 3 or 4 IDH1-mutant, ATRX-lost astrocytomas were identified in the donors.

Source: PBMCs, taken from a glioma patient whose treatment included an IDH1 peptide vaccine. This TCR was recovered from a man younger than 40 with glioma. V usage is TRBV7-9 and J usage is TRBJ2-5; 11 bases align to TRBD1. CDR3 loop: CASSSRTGGGETQYF. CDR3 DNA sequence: TGTGCCAGCAGCTCCCGGACAGGGGGCGGGGAGACCCAGTACTTC.